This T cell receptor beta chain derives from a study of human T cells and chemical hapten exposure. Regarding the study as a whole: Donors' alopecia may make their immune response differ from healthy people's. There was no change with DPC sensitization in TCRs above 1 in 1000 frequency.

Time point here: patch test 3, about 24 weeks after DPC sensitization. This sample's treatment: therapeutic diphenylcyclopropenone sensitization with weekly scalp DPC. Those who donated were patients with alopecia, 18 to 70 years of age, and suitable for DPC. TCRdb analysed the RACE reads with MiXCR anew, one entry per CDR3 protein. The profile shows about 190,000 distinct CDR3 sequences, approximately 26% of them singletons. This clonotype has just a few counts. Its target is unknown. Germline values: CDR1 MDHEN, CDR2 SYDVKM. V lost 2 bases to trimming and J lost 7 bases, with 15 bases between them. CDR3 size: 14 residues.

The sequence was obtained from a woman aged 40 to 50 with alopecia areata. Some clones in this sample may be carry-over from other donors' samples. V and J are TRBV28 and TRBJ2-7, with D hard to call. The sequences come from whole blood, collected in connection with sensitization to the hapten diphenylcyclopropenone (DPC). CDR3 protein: CASSLGMHSWEQYF. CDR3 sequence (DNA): TGTGCCAGCAGTTTAGGCATGCACAGTTGGGAGCAGTACTTC.